The sequence of this TCR beta chain was determined in a study of T-cell reconstitution after alpha-beta-depleted transplantation in children. Whole-study findings and limits: Expanded graft clones numbering several hundred reportedly gave rise to alpha-beta T cells about two months after transplant. Fresh T-cell production supplied most of the T-cell counts and diversity seen one year after transplant.

Construction of the TCRbeta library involved unique molecular identifiers. TCRdb fed the PCR reads into MiXCR, producing one record per CDR3 protein. Among fewer than 250,000 distinct CDR3 sequences listed, approximately 15% were seen once. This clonotype has a handful of counts. Its cognate antigen is unknown. Germline V lookup: CDR1 KGHDR, CDR2 SFDVKD. CDR3 size: 13 residues. Trimming removed 8 bases from V and 4 bases from J, with 11 bases in between. This clonotype originated in a male patient aged 2 to 9 who had a stem cell transplant for acute lymphoblastic leukemia, so the T cells may come from the graft donor. The specimen was PBMCs, mostly from graft donor cells, collected 360 days after TCRalphabeta/CD19-depleted stem cell transplant. J is TRBJ1-5 and V is TRBV24-1; D perhaps matches TRBD1 (5 bases). CDR3 nucleotide sequence: TGTGCCACCACCGGGGGGTCAAATCAGCCCCAGCATTTT. Protein product: CATTGGSNQPQHF.